Presented here are 30 T cell receptor beta chains from one specimen sequenced in a study of blood T cells in healthy people across ages. PCR was performed a second time for about 7 to 11 cycles using a sample-barcoded 5' primer and a J-beta primer mix. One entry per CDR3 protein results from TCRdb running MiXCR on the 5' RACE reads. Found here are approximately 850,000 distinct CDR3 sequences, 58% of them singletons; the top ten hold 20% to 25%. Sequencing was performed on blood. The receptors stem from a young man in good health.

This clonotype was picked up one time. A much larger clonotype is one base distant, so this may be a read error. The chain joins TRBV7-9 to TRBJ2-1; D is ambiguous. The CDR3 runs to 11 residues. Germline V CDR1 and CDR2: SEHNR, FQNEAQ (reference sequence). The V and J ends lost 7 bases and 6 bases respectively, with 7 bases between them. For the CDR3, the DNA is TGTGCCAGCACCTTCGCCAATGAGCAGTTCTTC. It is translated as CASTFANEQFF. Full variable domain (missing parts from reference TRBV7-9 and TRBJ2-1): DTGVSQNPRHKITKRGQNVTFRCDPISEHNRLYWYRQTLGQGPEFLTYFQNEAQLEKSRLLSDRFSAERPKGSFSTLEIQRTEQGDSAMYLCASTFANEQFFGPGTRLTVL.

V usage is TRBV29-1 and J usage is TRBJ2-1; no reliable D call. The J call is uncertain, as TRBJ2-7 better fits the DNA end. Germline V gives CDR1 SQVTM, CDR2 ANQGSEA. This CDR3 has 14 amino acids. Here the CDR3 reads CSVVTLFTYNEQYF. CDR3 coding DNA: TGCAGCGTCGTGACCCTATTCACCTACAATGAGCAGTACTTC.

V gene TRBV7-2 combines with J gene TRBJ2-5, with 7 bases lining up with TRBD1. The J call is uncertain, as TRBJ2-7 better fits the DNA end. The germline CDR1 and CDR2 sequences are SGHTA and FQGNSA. The length of the CDR3 is 13 residues. The DNA of the CDR3 is TGTGCCAGCAGCTTAACGACAGGGCGCGAGCAGTACTTC. It is translated as CASSLTTGREQYF.

The V and J genes are TRBV10-3 and TRBJ2-3, with TRBD2 as a possible D gene (6 bases). Germline V gene data show CDR1 as ENHRY and CDR2 as SYGVKD. The CDR3 is 13 residues long. Deletions cut 6 bases from V and 9 bases from J, with 16 bases between. The CDR3 reads CAISPPEGLTQYF. The CDR3, as DNA: TGTGCCATCAGCCCCCCGGAGGGCTTGACGCAGTATTTT.

The V and J genes are TRBV7-2 and TRBJ2-1; 11 bases are shared with TRBD2. Losses at the gene ends were 6 bases for V and 7 bases for J; bases not matched to a gene: 8. This CDR3 is built from 15 residues. Germline V gene data show CDR1 as SGHTA and CDR2 as FQGNSA. This chain's CDR3 is CASRLSGGAFNEQFF. DNA of the CDR3: TGTGCCAGCAGACTTAGCGGGGGGGCCTTTAATGAGCAGTTCTTC.

The rearrangement joins TRBV7-2 to TRBJ1-1; 9 bases map to TRBD1. Germline trimming cut 5 bases from V and 5 bases from J; bases unmatched to any gene: 3. The CDR3 runs to 13 residues. Germline-derived CDR1 and CDR2 are SGHTA and FQGNSA. CDR3 in DNA: TGTGCCAGCAGCCGGACAGGGGAAACTGAAGCTTTCTTT. This sequence encodes CASSRTGETEAFF.

CDR3 bases: TGCAGCGTTGCTAGCGGACAGTACCAAGAGACCCAGTACTTC. Protein product: CSVASGQYQETQYF. V usage is TRBV29-1 and J usage is TRBJ2-5, with a weak D call TRBD2 (7 bases). The CDR3 spans 14 residues. Trimming removed 4 bases from V and 0 bases from J, with 12 bases in between. CDR1 is SQVTM and CDR2 is ANQGSEA in the germline V gene. Based on the CDR3 plus reference TRBV29-1 and TRBJ2-5, the full variable domain is SAVISQKPSRDICQRGTSLTIQCQVDSQVTMMFWYRQQPGQSLTLIATANQGSEATYESGFVIDKFPISRPNLTFSTLTVSNMSPEDSSIYLCSVASGQYQETQYFGPGTRLLVL.

The V and J genes are TRBV5-5 and TRBJ2-3, with 9 positions matching TRBD2. Germline V CDR1 and CDR2: SGHKS, YYEKEE (reference sequence). Trimming at V came to 0 bases and at J to 4 bases, leaving 9 bases not matched to a gene. The CDR3 runs to 17 residues. CDR3 residues: CASSLVWPSGASDTQYF. The CDR3 region has the DNA TGTGCCAGCAGCTTGGTTTGGCCTAGCGGGGCCTCAGATACGCAGTATTTT.

The chain employs TRBV7-2 and TRBJ2-5; TRBD2 matches 13 bases. J was trimmed by 1 base and V by 5 bases; bases with no gene match: 4. The CDR3 totals 16 residues. Per germline, CDR1 SGHTA and CDR2 FQGNSA. CDR3 region: CASSHTSGRGQETQYF. The CDR3 DNA is TGTGCCAGCAGCCACACTAGCGGGAGGGGCCAAGAGACCCAGTACTTC.

The gene calls are TRBV28 and TRBJ1-2; TRBD1 matches at 8 bases. V lost 8 bases and J lost 8; bases outside the gene matches: 10. This CDR3 spans 13 amino acids. The germline CDR1 and CDR2 sequences are MDHEN and SYDVKM. The CDR3 loop reads CASQLQGARGYTF. For the CDR3, the DNA is TGTGCCAGCCAACTTCAGGGGGCACGAGGCTACACCTTC.

The CDR3 DNA reads as TGTGCCAGCAGCTCAGAGTGGGAGCGGGCCTTCATCTCCCATACGCAGTATTTT. Amino acid sequence: CASSSEWERAFISHTQYF. The rearrangement joins TRBV7-9 to TRBJ2-3; tentatively, D is TRBD2 (6 bases). With 4 bases removed from V and 7 bases from J, the gap between germline ends came to 27 bases. The CDR3 loop spans 18 amino acids. From germline, CDR1 is SEHNR and CDR2 FQNEAQ (reference sequence).

The rearrangement links TRBV19 to TRBJ2-7; D is ambiguous. The CDR3 is made up of 15 amino acids. Germline lookup yields CDR1 LNHDA and CDR2 SQIVND (reference sequence). Trimming cost V 5 bases and J 2 bases, with 16 bases left between them. This CDR3 is CASSSSPGSAYEQYF. The CDR3 region has the DNA TGTGCCAGTAGTTCCTCGCCCGGCTCCGCCTACGAGCAGTACTTC.

CDR3 region: CASSLRGGSGDTQYF. The CDR3, as DNA: TGTGCCAGCAGTTTGAGGGGAGGGAGTGGAGATACGCAGTATTTT. The chain combines TRBV12-3 or TRBV12-4 with TRBJ2-3, with 7 bases matching TRBD2. V gave up 3 bases and J gave up 5 bases; unmatched junction bases: 8. CDR3 length equals 15 residues.

The rearrangement joins TRBV15 to TRBJ2-4; tentatively, D is TRBD2 (6 bases). The CDR3 runs to 15 residues. V was shortened by 0 bases and J by 8 bases, with 14 bases between the two germline ends. CDR1 LNHNV and CDR2 YYDKDF come from the germline V gene (reference sequence). The CDR3 here is CATSRDHGGVDIQYF. As DNA, the CDR3 is TGTGCCACCAGCAGAGATCATGGAGGGGTTGACATTCAGTACTTC. Based on the CDR3 plus reference TRBV15 and TRBJ2-4, the full variable domain is DAMVIQNPRYQVTQFGKPVTLSCSQTLNHNVMYWYQQKSSQAPKLLFHYYDKDFNNEADTPDNFQSRRPNTSFCFLDIRSPGLGDTAMYLCATSRDHGGVDIQYFGAGTRLSVL.

This clonotype was observed a handful of times. The chain uses TRBV29-1 and TRBJ2-3, with TRBD2 as a possible D gene (6 bases). V gave up 2 bases and J gave up 4 bases, with 13 bases separating them. Looked up from germline, CDR1 is SQVTM and CDR2 is ANQGSEA. The CDR3 extends over 14 amino acids. The CDR3 region is CSVEIGGRPDTQYF. The CDR3 DNA reads as TGCAGCGTTGAAATCGGGGGTCGGCCAGATACGCAGTATTTT.

V is TRBV6-5 and J is TRBJ2-1; D remains unclear. The CDR3 runs 13 residues. Germline CDR1 and CDR2: MNHEY and SVGAGI. Trimming shortened V by 0 bases and J by 9 bases, and 9 bases separated the two germline ends. The chain's CDR3 is CASSYSRSREQFF. CDR3 in DNA: TGTGCCAGCAGTTACTCGAGATCCCGTGAGCAGTTCTTC.

The chain recombines TRBV15 with TRBJ2-7; D is undetermined. This CDR3 contains 13 residues. CDR1 LNHNV and CDR2 YYDKDF come from the germline V gene (reference sequence). Between the trimmed V and J ends, which lost 1 base and 2 bases, there was a span of 6 bases. The CDR3 bases are TGTGCCACCAGCAGAGTTGCAGCCTACGAGCAGTACTTC. The encoded protein is CATSRVAAYEQYF.

This clonotype was counted only a few times. This chain uses TRBV4-2 with TRBJ2-5; D remains ambiguous. From germline, CDR1 is LGHNA and CDR2 YNFKEQ. The CDR3 spans 13 residues. V shed 2 bases and J shed 11 bases, with 15 bases lying between them. The CDR3 reads CASSQLGRASQYF. The CDR3 DNA reads TGTGCCAGCAGCCAATTAGGGCGCGCGAGTCAGTACTTC.

With regard to this clonotype: A much more abundant neighbour one base away suggests this may be a read error. The chain has TRBV7-2 and TRBJ2-1; D is tentatively TRBD1 or TRBD2 (5 bases each). This CDR3 region has 14 residues. Trimming shortened V by 1 base and J by 5 bases, and 9 bases separated the two germline ends. In germline, CDR1 is SGHTA, CDR2 FQGNSA. The DNA of the CDR3 is TGTGCCAGCAGCTTAGGGCTGGGGGACAATGAGCAGTTCTTC. Translated: CASSLGLGDNEQFF.

Details on this clonotype: A much larger clone is a single base away; this may be a read error. The genes are TRBV28 and TRBJ2-4; D gene ambiguous. The end of the DNA is better explained by TRBJ2-7, so the J call may be wrong. Germline V gene data show CDR1 as MDHEN and CDR2 as SYDVKM. The CDR3 contains 15 residues. As DNA, the CDR3 is TGTGCCAGCAGTCCCGTCAGGATGTTCCTCTACGAGCAGTACTTC. As protein: CASSPVRMFLYEQYF.

V is TRBV20-1 and J is TRBJ1-1; D ambiguous. Trimming took 5 bases from V and 4 from J, leaving 11 bases between them. Looked up from germline, CDR1 is DFQATT and CDR2 is SNEGSKA (reference sequence). The CDR3 covers 12 residues. The CDR3 loop is CSAPLRSTEAFF. CDR3 DNA: TGCAGTGCTCCCCTGAGGAGCACTGAAGCTTTCTTT.

This clonotype has just one count. The V gene is TRBV9, the J gene TRBJ2-7, with 9 bases fitting TRBD1. V lost 2 bases, J lost 6 bases, and 9 bases stayed unmatched. The CDR3 runs 15 residues. CDR1 and CDR2 (germline): SGDLS, YYNGEE. The CDR3 is CASSVDGQGTREQYF. The CDR3 bases are TGTGCCAGCAGCGTCGACGGACAGGGGACGCGCGAGCAGTACTTC. Supplemented by reference TRBV9 and TRBJ2-7, the full variable domain reads DSGVTQTPKHLITATGQRVTLRCSPRSGDLSVYWYQQSLDQGLQFLIQYYNGEERAKGNILERFSAQQFPDLHSELNLSSLELGDSALYFCASSVDGQGTREQYFGPGTRLTVT.

The chain employs TRBV2 and TRBJ1-1; 10 nucleotides align to TRBD1. Germline trimming cut 6 bases from V and 6 bases from J; bases unmatched to any gene: 1. Per the germline V gene, CDR1 is SNHLY and CDR2 is FYNNEI. The CDR3 has 12 amino acids. CDR3 in amino acids: CASRTGGPEAFF. The CDR3 DNA reads as TGTGCCAGCAGGACAGGGGGCCCTGAAGCTTTCTTT.

The rearrangement uses TRBV12-3 or TRBV12-4 and TRBJ2-7; D remains unclear. This CDR3 has 11 residues. V lost 3 bases, J lost 8 bases, and 8 bases lay in between. The CDR3 DNA follows: TGTGCCAGCAGTTTTGCGGACCAGCAGTACTTC. Residues: CASSFADQQYF.

This clonotype occurred a few times. The genes are TRBV4-2 and TRBJ2-3, with D possibly matching TRBD2 (5 bases). The V end lost 1 base, the J end lost 1 base, and 15 bases lay between the germline ends. The CDR3 totals 17 residues. Germline assignment: CDR1 LGHNA and CDR2 YNFKEQ. The CDR3 is CASSQGRGGDGTDTQYF. For the CDR3, the DNA is TGTGCCAGCAGCCAAGGGCGCGGAGGTGACGGCACAGATACGCAGTATTTT.

This sequence joins TRBV6-5 and TRBJ1-2; maybe TRBD1 (6 bases). This CDR3 spans 13 amino acids. V was pared by 0 bases and J by 5 bases, with 7 bases between. Per germline, CDR1 MNHEY and CDR2 SVGAGI. For the CDR3, the DNA is TGTGCCAGCAGTTACTCGGGGACATATGGCTACACCTTC. This gives the protein CASSYSGTYGYTF.

This sequence joins TRBV7-2 and TRBJ2-1; D uncertain. Per the germline V gene, CDR1 is SGHTA and CDR2 is FQGNSA. The CDR3 has 12 amino acids. V was cut by 1 base and J by 7 bases, with 5 bases left in between. CDR3 bases: TGTGCCAGCAGCTTAGATATAAATGAGCAGTTCTTC. It yields the protein CASSLDINEQFF.

V usage is TRBV10-3 and J usage is TRBJ2-1; 11 bases map to TRBD2. The end of the DNA aligns better with TRBJ2-7, so the J call may be wrong. CDR1 is ENHRY and CDR2 is SYGVKD in the germline V gene. This CDR3 has 15 amino acids. CDR3 sequence (DNA): TGTGCCATCAAGCCACTAGCGGGAGACTACAATGAGCAGTACTTC. Translated: CAIKPLAGDYNEQYF.

The genes are TRBV20-1 and TRBJ2-1, with 7 bases fitting TRBD2. Trimming removed 3 bases from V and 6 bases from J; junction bases left unmatched: 5. CDR3 length equals 13 residues. The germline V gene has CDR1 DFQATT and CDR2 SNEGSKA (reference sequence). The CDR3 nucleotides read TGCAGTGCTAGGGGGGGGACCGCCAATGAGCAGTTCTTC. It translates to CSARGGTANEQFF.

The chain carries TRBV20-1 and TRBJ2-7; 7 bases fit TRBD1. The J call could be wrong; TRBJ2-4 is a better fit for the DNA end. The length of the CDR3 is 19 residues. Germline loops: CDR1 DFQATT, CDR2 SNEGSKA (reference sequence). The CDR3 nucleotides are TGCAGTGCAGACGACACCCGGGACAGCGTTAGGAGGCCAAAAAACATTCAGTACTTC. As protein: CSADDTRDSVRRPKNIQYF.